In its sample, the clone carrying this TCR beta chain is medium-sized. Antigen: not known. Time point noted: sample taken at primary tumor resection. The donors comprised around 72 untreated early-stage non-small cell lung cancer patients. The data stem from a study of spatial heterogeneity in lung cancer. Overall study context: More beta-chain than alpha-chain sequences were consistently detected. Matched bulk RNA-seq gave a T cell module score that correlated strongly with tumor-region TCR transcript counts.

TCR cDNA molecules each had a unique molecular identifier. Each CDR3 protein gets one entry after TCRdb re-called the 5' RACE reads with MiXCR. The sample lists 5,700 or so distinct CDR3 sequences, 10% to 15% occurring once. General study results and limits: Counts of expanded alpha and beta TCRs within tumors tracked the tumor nonsynonymous mutation count.

Trimming at V came to 5 bases and at J to 4 bases, leaving 17 bases not matched to a gene. The germline V gene encodes CDR1 MNHEY and CDR2 SMNVEV (reference sequence). This CDR3 spans 17 amino acids. Sequencing used lung tumor tissue, obtained at surgery. J is TRBJ2-7 and V is TRBV27, with 7 bases identical to TRBD1. This receptor was identified in a female donor with early-stage non-small cell lung cancer. The CDR3: CASSGRDSSVYPYEQYF. As DNA, the CDR3 is TGTGCCAGCAGTGGCCGGGACAGTTCTGTTTATCCTTACGAGCAGTACTTC.